Each of the 3 T cell receptor beta chains below was sequenced from the same sample in a study of T cells after yellow fever vaccination. In TCRdb, the 5' RACE reads were re-called with MiXCR into one record per CDR3 protein. This sample has 150,000 to 200,000 distinct CDR3 sequences, with approximately 9.9% found just once. The source material was CD8+ T cells sorted from PBMCs, sampled 15 days after the yellow fever booster vaccination. Receptors originate from a man aged 18 to 35 who received the YFV17D yellow fever vaccine.

This clonotype showed up many times. This sequence joins TRBV4-1 and TRBJ1-6, with 8 bases identical to TRBD1. CDR1 and CDR2 from the germline V gene are MGHRA and YSYEKL. With V trimmed by 0 bases and J by 12 bases, 4 bases remained unmatched. This CDR3 has 14 amino acids. CDR3 DNA: TGCGCCAGCAGCCAAGATGGGACAGGCCAACCCCTCCACTTT. It yields the protein CASSQDGTGQPLHF.

The chain couples TRBV6-2 or TRBV6-3 to TRBJ2-3; D not resolved. CDR1 and CDR2 (germline): MNHEY, SVGEGT. With 4 bases removed from V and 1 base from J, the gap between germline ends came to 6 bases. This CDR3 has 13 residues. The CDR3 reads CASSLSRTDTQYF. Written as DNA, the CDR3 is TGTGCCAGCAGTTTGAGTCGCACAGATACGCAGTATTTT.

This clonotype has at least ten counts. CDR3 sequence (DNA): TGCGCCAGCAGCGATGACTCAGCAGCGGGGGGACGCAATGAGCAGTTCTTC. Encoded protein: CASSDDSAAGGRNEQFF. This rearrangement joins TRBV4-3 to TRBJ2-1; TRBD2 matches 9 bases. The V and J ends lost 5 bases and 6 bases, in that order; junction bases with no gene match: 14. Germline CDR1 LGHNA, CDR2 YSLEER. The CDR3 spans 17 residues.